The T cell receptor beta chain described here comes from a study of OX40 agonist ivuxolimab in advanced cancers. Background on the study: Prior therapy, whether anti-PD-1, anti-PD-L1 or anti-CTLA-4, was allowed, and under 50% had some.

TCRdb's table, derived via immunoSEQ multiplex PCR, lists solely in-frame clones and lacks some. The repertoire consists of 71,000 or so clones, with approximately 89% occurring once and the leading ten covering roughly 0.77%. Per germline, CDR1 SGHTA and CDR2 FQGNSA. This CDR3 spans 18 amino acids. Trimming cost V 3 bases and J 5 bases; bases outside gene matches: 11. The specimen comprised CD4+ or CD8+ T cells sorted from blood, sampled in a trial of the OX40 agonist ivuxolimab. This chain joins TRBV7-2 and TRBJ2-6, with 9 bases fitting TRBD1. This TCR was sampled from an adult with an advanced solid tumor such as melanoma, head and neck, liver or kidney cancer. The CDR3 sequence is CASSFPPGQGFRANVLTF. CDR3 bases: TGTGCCAGCAGCTTCCCCCCGGGACAGGGCTTTAGGGCCAACGTCCTGACTTTC.